This passage covers 10 T cell receptor beta chains from one sample sequenced in a study of blood T cell repertoires in COVID-19. Only in-frame clones appear in the TCRdb table, and some are missing; sequencing was by immunoSEQ multiplex PCR. The sample has about 130,000 clones; over 70% are singletons. The sample was peripheral blood. The source is a woman between 45 and 60 years old with acute or convalescent COVID-19.

This chain links TRBV28 with TRBJ2-1; 11 bases are a match to TRBD2. CDR3 length: 18 amino acids. Germline V CDR1 and CDR2: MDHEN, SYDVKM. V gave up 3 bases and J gave up 1 base; unmatched junction bases: 8. The DNA of the CDR3 is TGTGCCAGCAGTTTTCGACTAGCGGGATTCCTATCCTACAATGAGCAGTTCTTC. This encodes CASSFRLAGFLSYNEQFF.

This chain links TRBV5-1 with TRBJ2-5; 8 bases align to TRBD2. J gave up 5 bases and V 0 bases, and 6 bases lay outside the gene matches. Germline CDR1 SGHRS, CDR2 YFSETQ. The CDR3 contains 15 residues. The CDR3 DNA reads TGCGCCAGCAGCTTGGTTAGCGGGATCGCCGAGACCCAGTACTTC. Translating gives CASSLVSGIAETQYF.

The genes are TRBV10-3 and TRBJ2-7, with 9 bases identical to TRBD2. CDR1 and CDR2 (germline): ENHRY, SYGVKD. With 2 bases clipped from V and 3 bases from J, the junction kept 2 bases outside the gene matches. The CDR3 loop spans 14 amino acids. The CDR3 bases are TGTGCCATCAGTGAGGAGACTAGCGGCTACGAGCAGTACTTC. It specifies CAISEETSGYEQYF.

This clone was seen only once. This chain connects TRBV3-1 (or the pseudogene TRBV3-2) to TRBJ2-5; perhaps TRBD2 as D (5 bases). Germline CDR1 LGHDT, CDR2 YNNKEL (reference sequence). With 1 base removed from V and 3 bases from J, the gap between germline ends came to 18 bases. The CDR3 extends over 17 amino acids. This CDR3 is CASSQVYALDSEETQYF. As DNA, the CDR3 is TGTGCCAGCAGCCAAGTGTATGCGTTGGACTCAGAAGAGACCCAGTACTTC.

This chain connects TRBV6-5 to TRBJ2-6, with 9 bases fitting TRBD1. Unmatched junction bases numbered 2, after V lost 4 bases and J lost 4 bases. The germline gives CDR1 MNHEY, CDR2 SVGAGI. The CDR3 has 15 residues. The CDR3: CASSSQGAGANVLTF. In DNA form, the CDR3 reads TGTGCCAGCAGTTCACAGGGGGCCGGGGCCAACGTCCTGACTTTC.

The V call is TRBV2, the J call TRBJ1-5; 11 nucleotides line up with TRBD1. The germline CDR1 and CDR2 sequences are SNHLY and FYNNEI. Unmatched junction bases numbered 4, after V lost 4 bases and J lost 2 bases. The CDR3 has 16 residues. The CDR3 bases are TGTGCCAGCAGTGGGGGGACAGGGGGGCGCAATCAGCCCCAGCATTTT. This codes for CASSGGTGGRNQPQHF.

CDR3 protein: CASSLFTVDEQYF. The CDR3 nucleotides are TGTGCCAGCAGCTTGTTCACAGTAGACGAGCAGTACTTC. The V gene is TRBV5-4, the J gene TRBJ2-7; D call uncertain. The CDR3 sequence is 13 residues long. V shed 1 base and J shed 5 bases, with 10 bases lying between them. The germline CDR1 and CDR2 sequences are SGHNT and YYREEE (reference sequence).

The J gene is TRBJ2-1, the V gene TRBV4-2, with TRBD2 identical over 9 bases. Germline loops: CDR1 LGHNA, CDR2 YNFKEQ. This CDR3 has 17 amino acids. The V segment lost 2 bases and the J segment 0 bases; nucleotides outside the gene matches: 5. For the CDR3, the DNA is TGTGCCAGCAGCCAATATAGCGGGAGCGGCTCCTACAATGAGCAGTTCTTC. Residues: CASSQYSGSGSYNEQFF.

The rearrangement uses TRBV7-3 and TRBJ2-2, with 7 bases aligning to TRBD1. The germline gives CDR1 SGHTA, CDR2 FQGTGA. J was trimmed by 6 bases and V by 5 bases; bases with no gene match: 6. The CDR3 has 14 amino acids. CDR3 region: CASSRDRPSGELFF. Written as DNA, the CDR3 is TGTGCCAGCAGCCGGGACAGACCCTCCGGGGAGCTGTTTTTT.

J is TRBJ1-5 and V is TRBV19; D not resolved. This CDR3 spans 14 amino acids. V dropped 4 bases and J dropped 3 bases, with 10 bases sitting between them. Germline values: CDR1 LNHDA, CDR2 SQIVND (reference sequence). In DNA form, the CDR3 reads TGTGCCAGTAGTACCAGACAATTCAATCAGCCCCAGCATTTT. It codes for CASSTRQFNQPQHF.